This note documents a single T cell receptor (beta chain) sequence. Assay: immunoSEQ multiplex PCR; the TCRdb copy retains only in-frame clones and omits some. The profile shows about 660,000 clones, more than 75% of them singletons. V lost 6 bases, J lost 4 bases, and 13 bases lay in between. This CDR3 has 15 residues. Looked up from germline, CDR1 is MDHEN and CDR2 is SYDVKM. This specimen belongs to a study of shared T cell receptors in the human thymus. These data also formed part of another study, on human thymus T cells. That publication notes: There appeared to be biased usage of V and J genes in thymic and blood repertoires.

The clonotype originates from a boy in the first two years of life with a congenital heart defect. Sequencing input: thymocytes. V gene TRBV28 combines with J gene TRBJ2-6; D is uncertain. The chain's CDR3 is CASRENRYGANVLTF. In DNA, the CDR3 is TGTGCCAGCAGGGAGAATCGTTACGGGGCCAACGTCCTGACTTTC.